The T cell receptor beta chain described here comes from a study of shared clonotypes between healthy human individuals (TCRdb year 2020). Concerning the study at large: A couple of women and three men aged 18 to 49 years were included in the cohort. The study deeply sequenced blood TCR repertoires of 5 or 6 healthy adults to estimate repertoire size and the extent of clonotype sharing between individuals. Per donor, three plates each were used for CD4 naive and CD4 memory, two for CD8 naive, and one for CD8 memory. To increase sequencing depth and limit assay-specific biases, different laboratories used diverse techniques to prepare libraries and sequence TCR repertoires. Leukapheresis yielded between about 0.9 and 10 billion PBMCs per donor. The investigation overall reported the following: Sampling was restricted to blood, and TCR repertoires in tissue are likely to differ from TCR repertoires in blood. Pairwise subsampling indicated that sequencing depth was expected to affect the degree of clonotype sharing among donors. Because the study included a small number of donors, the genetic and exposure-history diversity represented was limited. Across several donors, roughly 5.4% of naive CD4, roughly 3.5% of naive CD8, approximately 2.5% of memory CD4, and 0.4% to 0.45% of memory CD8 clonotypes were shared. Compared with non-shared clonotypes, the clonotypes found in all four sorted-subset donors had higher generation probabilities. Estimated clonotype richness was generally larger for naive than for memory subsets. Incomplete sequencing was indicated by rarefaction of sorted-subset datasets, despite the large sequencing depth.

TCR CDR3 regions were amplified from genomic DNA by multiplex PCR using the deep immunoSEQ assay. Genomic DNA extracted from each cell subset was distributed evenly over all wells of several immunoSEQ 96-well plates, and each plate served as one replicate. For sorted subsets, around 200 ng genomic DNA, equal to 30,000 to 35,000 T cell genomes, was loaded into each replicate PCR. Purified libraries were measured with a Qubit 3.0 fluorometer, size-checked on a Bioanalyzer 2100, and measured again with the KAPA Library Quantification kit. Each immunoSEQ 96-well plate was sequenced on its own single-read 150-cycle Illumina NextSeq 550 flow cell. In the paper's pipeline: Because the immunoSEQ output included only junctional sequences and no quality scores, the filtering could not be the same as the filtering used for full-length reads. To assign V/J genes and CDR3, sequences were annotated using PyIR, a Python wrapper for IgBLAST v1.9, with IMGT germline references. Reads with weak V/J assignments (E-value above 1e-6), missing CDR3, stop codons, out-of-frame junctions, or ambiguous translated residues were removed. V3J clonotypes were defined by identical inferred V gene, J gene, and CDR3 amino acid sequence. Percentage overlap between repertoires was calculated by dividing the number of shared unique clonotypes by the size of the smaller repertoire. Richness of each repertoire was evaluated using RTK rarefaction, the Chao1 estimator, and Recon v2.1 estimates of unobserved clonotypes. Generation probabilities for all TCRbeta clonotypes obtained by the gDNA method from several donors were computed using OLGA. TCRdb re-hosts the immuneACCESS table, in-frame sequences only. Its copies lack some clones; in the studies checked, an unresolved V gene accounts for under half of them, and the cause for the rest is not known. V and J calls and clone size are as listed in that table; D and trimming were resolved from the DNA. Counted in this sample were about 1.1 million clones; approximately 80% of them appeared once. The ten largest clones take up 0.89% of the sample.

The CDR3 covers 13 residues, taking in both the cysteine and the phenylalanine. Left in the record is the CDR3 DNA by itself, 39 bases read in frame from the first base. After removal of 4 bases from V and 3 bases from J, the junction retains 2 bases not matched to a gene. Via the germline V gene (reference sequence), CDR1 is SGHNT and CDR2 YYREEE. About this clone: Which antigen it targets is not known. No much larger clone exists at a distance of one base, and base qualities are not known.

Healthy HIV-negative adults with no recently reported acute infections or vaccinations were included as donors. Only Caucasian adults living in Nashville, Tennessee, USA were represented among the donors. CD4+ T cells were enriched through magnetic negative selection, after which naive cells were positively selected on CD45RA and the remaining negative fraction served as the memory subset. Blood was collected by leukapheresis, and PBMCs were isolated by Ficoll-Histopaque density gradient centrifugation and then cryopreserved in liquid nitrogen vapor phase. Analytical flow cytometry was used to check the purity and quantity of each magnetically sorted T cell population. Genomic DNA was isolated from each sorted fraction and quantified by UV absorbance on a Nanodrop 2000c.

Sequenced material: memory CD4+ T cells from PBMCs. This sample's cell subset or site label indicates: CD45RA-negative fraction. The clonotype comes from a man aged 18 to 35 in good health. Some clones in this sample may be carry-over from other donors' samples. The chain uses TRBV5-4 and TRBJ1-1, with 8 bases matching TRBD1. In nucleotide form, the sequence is TGTGCCAGCAGCCGGGACAGGCACACTGAAGCTTTCTTT. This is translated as CASSRDRHTEAFF.